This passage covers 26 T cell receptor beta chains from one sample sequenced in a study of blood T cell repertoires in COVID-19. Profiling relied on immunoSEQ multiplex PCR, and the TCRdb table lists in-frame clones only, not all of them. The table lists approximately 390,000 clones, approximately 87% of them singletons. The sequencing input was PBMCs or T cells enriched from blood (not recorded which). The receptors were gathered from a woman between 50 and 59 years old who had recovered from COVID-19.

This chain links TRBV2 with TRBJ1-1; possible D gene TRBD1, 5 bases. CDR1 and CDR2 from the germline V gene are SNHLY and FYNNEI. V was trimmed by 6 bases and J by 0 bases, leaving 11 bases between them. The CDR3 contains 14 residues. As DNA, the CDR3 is TGTGCCAGCAGGACAGATTTTCTGAACACTGAAGCTTTCTTT. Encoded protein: CASRTDFLNTEAFF.

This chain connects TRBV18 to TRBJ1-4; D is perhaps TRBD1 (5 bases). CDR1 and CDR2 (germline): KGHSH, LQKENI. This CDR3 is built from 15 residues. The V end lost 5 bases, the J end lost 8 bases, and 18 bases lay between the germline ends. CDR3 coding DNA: TGTGCCAGCTCAGCCGTGGGGGGTACTCACGAAAAACTGTTTTTT. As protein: CASSAVGGTHEKLFF.

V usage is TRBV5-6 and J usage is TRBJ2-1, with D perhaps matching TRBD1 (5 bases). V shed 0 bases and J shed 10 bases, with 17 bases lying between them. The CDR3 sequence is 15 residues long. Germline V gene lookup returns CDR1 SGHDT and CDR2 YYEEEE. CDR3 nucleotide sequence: TGTGCCAGCAGCTTGGGGGGCCCCGCCGTCAAGGAGCAGTTCTTC. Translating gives CASSLGGPAVKEQFF. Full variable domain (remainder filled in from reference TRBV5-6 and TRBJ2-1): DAGVTQSPTHLIKTRGQQVTLRCSPKSGHDTVSWYQQALGQGPQFIFQYYEEEERQRGNFPDRFSGHQFPNYSSELNVNALLLGDSALYLCASSLGGPAVKEQFFGPGTRLTVL.

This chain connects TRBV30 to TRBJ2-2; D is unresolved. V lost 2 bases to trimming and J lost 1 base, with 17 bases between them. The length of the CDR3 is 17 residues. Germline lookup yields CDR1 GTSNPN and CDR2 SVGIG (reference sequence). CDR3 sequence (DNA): TGTGCCTGGAGTCCCTTAAGGCCCCGACTGAACACCGGGGAGCTGTTTTTT. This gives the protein CAWSPLRPRLNTGELFF.

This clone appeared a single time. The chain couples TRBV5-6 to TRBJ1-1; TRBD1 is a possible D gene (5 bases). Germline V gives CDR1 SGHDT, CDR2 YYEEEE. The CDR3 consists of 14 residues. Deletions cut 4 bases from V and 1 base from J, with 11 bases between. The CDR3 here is CASSRRAGNTEAFF. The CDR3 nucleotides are TGTGCCAGCAGCCGCAGGGCAGGGAACACTGAAGCTTTCTTT.

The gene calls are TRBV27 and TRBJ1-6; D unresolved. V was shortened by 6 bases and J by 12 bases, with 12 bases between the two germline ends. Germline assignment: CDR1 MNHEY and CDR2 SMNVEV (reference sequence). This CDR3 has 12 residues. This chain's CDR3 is CASSPPGRPLHF. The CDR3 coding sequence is TGTGCCAGCAGCCCCCCGGGAAGACCCCTCCACTTT.

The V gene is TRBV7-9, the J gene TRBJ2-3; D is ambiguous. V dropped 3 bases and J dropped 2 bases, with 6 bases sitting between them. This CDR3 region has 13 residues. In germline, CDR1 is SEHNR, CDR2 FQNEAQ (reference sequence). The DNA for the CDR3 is TGTGCCAGCAGCTTTTACTACACAGATACGCAGTATTTT. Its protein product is CASSFYYTDTQYF.

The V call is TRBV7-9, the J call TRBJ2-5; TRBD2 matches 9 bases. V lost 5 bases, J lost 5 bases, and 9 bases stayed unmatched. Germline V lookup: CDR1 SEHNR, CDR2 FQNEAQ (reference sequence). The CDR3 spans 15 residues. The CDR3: CASSAFSRGGETQYF. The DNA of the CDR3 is TGTGCCAGCAGCGCCTTCTCGCGGGGGGGTGAGACCCAGTACTTC.

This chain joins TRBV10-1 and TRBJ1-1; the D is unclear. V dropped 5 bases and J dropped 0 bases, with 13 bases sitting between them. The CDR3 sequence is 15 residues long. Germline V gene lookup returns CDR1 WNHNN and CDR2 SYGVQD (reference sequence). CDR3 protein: CASSMGGRMNTEAFF. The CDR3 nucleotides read TGCGCCAGCAGTATGGGAGGCCGTATGAACACTGAAGCTTTCTTT.

The CDR3 region has the DNA TGCGCCAGCAGCTGGGGACAGAATGAAAAACTGTTTTTT. It encodes CASSWGQNEKLFF. The genes are TRBV5-1 and TRBJ1-4, with 7 positions matching TRBD1. V shed 3 bases and J 5 bases; nucleotides not matched to a gene: 1. The CDR3 covers 13 residues. Germline lookup yields CDR1 SGHRS and CDR2 YFSETQ.

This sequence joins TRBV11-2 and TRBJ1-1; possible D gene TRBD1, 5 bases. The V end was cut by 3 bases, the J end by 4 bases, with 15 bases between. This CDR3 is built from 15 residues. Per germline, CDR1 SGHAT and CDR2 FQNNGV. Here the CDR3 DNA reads TGTGCCAGCAGCTTGGTAGACAGTAGGACCACTGAAGCTTTCTTT. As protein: CASSLVDSRTTEAFF.

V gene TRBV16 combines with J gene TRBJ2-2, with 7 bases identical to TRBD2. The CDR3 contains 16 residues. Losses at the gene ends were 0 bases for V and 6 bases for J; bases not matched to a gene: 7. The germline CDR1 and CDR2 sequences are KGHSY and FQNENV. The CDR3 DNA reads TGTGCCAGCAGCCAATCGTTCGGGGGGACGGCCGGGGAGCTGTTTTTT. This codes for CASSQSFGGTAGELFF.

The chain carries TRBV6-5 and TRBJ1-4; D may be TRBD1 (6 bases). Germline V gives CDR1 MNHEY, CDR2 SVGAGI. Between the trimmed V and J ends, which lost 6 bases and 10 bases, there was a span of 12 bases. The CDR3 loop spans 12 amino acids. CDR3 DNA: TGTGCCAGCAGCCCCGGACAGAGAAAACTGTTTTTT. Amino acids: CASSPGQRKLFF.

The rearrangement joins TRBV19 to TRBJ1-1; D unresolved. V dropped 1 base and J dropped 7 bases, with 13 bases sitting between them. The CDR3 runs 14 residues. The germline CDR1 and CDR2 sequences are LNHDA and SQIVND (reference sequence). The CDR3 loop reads CASSIASGLGEAFF. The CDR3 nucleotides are TGTGCCAGTAGTATAGCAAGTGGGCTGGGTGAAGCTTTCTTT.

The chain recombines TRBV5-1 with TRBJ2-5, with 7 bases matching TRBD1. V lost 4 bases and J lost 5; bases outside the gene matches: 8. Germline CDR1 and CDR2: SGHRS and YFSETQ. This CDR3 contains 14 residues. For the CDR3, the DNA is TGCGCCAGCAGCCCGGGACAGACGGGGGAGACCCAGTACTTC. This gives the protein CASSPGQTGETQYF. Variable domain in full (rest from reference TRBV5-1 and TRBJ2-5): KAGVTQTPRYLIKTRGQQVTLSCSPISGHRSVSWYQQTPGQGLQFLFEYFSETQRNKGNFPGRFSGRQFSNSRSEMNVSTLELGDSALYLCASSPGQTGETQYFGPGTRLLVL.

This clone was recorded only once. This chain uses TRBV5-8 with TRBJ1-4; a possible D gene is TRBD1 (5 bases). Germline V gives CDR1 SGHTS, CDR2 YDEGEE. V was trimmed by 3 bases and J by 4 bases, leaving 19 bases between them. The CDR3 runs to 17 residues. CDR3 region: CASSSSATEKDNEKLFF. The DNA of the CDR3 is TGTGCCAGCAGCTCGAGTGCGACAGAGAAAGATAATGAAAAACTGTTTTTT.

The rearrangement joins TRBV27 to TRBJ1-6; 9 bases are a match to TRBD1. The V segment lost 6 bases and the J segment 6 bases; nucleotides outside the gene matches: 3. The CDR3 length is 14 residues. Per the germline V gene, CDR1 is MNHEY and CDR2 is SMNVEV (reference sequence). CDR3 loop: CASSPGQGNSPLHF. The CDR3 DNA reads TGTGCCAGCAGCCCGGGACAGGGTAATTCACCCCTCCACTTT.

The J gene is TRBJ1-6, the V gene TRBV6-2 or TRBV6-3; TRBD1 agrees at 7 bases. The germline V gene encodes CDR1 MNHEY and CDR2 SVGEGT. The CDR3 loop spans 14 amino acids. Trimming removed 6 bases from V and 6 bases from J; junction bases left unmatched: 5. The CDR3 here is CASSLRQGNSPLHF. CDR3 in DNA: TGTGCCAGCAGCCTCCGACAGGGTAATTCACCCCTCCACTTT.

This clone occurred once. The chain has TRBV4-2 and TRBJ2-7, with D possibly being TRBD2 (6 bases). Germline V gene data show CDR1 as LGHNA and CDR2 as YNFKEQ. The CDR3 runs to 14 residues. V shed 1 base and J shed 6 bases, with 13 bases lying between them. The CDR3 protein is CASSQGPSESEQYF. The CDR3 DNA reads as TGTGCCAGCAGCCAAGGTCCTAGCGAGTCCGAGCAGTACTTC.

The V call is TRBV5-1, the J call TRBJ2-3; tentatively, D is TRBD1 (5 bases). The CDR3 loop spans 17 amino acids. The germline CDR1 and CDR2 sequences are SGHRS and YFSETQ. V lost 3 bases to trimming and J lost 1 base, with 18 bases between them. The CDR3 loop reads CASSYRTVGEGTDTQYF. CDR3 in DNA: TGCGCCAGCAGCTACAGGACCGTGGGTGAAGGCACAGATACGCAGTATTTT.

CDR3 nucleotide sequence: TGTGCCAGCAGCAATCCCCAGGGGGAAAAGCTCGACGAGCAGTACTTC. Translating gives CASSNPQGEKLDEQYF. The chain recombines TRBV2 with TRBJ2-7, with TRBD1 identical over 7 bases. This CDR3 has 16 amino acids. Unmatched junction bases numbered 16, after V lost 6 bases and J lost 5 bases. CDR1 is SNHLY, CDR2 FYNNEI, per germline.

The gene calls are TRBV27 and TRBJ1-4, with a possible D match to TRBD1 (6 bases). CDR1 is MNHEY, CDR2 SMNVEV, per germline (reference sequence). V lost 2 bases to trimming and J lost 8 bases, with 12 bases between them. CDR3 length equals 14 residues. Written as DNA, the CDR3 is TGTGCCAGCAGTTTAATCCAGGGGAAAGAAAAACTGTTTTTT. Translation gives CASSLIQGKEKLFF.

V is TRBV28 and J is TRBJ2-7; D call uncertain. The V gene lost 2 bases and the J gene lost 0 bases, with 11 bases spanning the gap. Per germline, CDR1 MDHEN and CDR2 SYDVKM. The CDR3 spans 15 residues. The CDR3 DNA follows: TGTGCCAGCAGTTTACCCGGTCCACCCTCCTACGAGCAGTACTTC. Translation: CASSLPGPPSYEQYF.

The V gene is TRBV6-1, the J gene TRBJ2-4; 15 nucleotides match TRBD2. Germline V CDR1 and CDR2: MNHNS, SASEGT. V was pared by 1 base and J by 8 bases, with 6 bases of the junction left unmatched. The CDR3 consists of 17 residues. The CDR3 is CASSEGTSGGAVDIQYF. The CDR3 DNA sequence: TGTGCCAGCAGTGAAGGGACTAGCGGGGGGGCCGTAGACATTCAGTACTTC.

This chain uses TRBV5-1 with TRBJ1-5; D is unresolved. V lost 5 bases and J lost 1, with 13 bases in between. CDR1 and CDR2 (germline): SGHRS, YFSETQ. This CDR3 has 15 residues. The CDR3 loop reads CASRPGASSNQPQHF. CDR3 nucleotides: TGCGCCAGCAGGCCGGGAGCGTCGAGCAATCAGCCCCAGCATTTT.

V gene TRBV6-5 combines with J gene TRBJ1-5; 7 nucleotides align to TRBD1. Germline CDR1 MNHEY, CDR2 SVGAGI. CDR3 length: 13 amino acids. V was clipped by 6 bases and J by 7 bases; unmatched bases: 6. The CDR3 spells CASSFGQDQPQHF. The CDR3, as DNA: TGTGCCAGCAGCTTTGGACAGGACCAGCCCCAGCATTTT.